This T cell receptor beta chain was obtained from a study of OX40 agonist ivuxolimab in advanced cancers. Study-wide results and caveats: Partial responders dosed at 0.1-3.0 mg/kg displayed clonal expansion ranking among the lowest. At doses 0.1 to 3.0 mg/kg, CD4+ and CD8+ clones expanded.

Sequencing used immunoSEQ multiplex PCR; TCRdb keeps in-frame clones, though not all of them. This sample has tens of thousands of clones, with 91% found just once. This clone was picked up one time. Its antigen remains unknown. Germline-derived CDR1 and CDR2 are MNHEY and SMNVEV (reference sequence). This CDR3 contains 14 residues. Trimming stripped 5 bases from V and 5 bases from J, with 16 bases between. The rearrangement joins TRBV27 to TRBJ2-7, with D maybe TRBD2 (5 bases). The clonotype was recovered from an adult with an advanced solid tumor such as melanoma, head and neck, liver or kidney cancer. Sample: CD4+ or CD8+ T cells sorted from blood, taken in a trial of the OX40 agonist ivuxolimab. The CDR3 spells CASSPRGFGDEQYF. Written as DNA, the CDR3 is TGTGCCAGCAGTCCTCGGGGATTTGGGGACGAGCAGTACTTC.